The next 7 T cell receptor beta chains were all read from a single sample in a study of read filtering for tumor transcriptome and immune sequencing. This library used roughly 400 ng RNA and molecular barcoded adaptors spanning alpha/delta and beta/gamma chains. TCRdb re-called the reads with MiXCR, one entry per CDR3 protein. The sample has about 40,000 distinct CDR3 sequences; about 13% are singletons. The source material was a population of CD138-negative cells sorted from bone marrow. These receptors came from a donor over 35 with multiple myeloma.

The table lists this clonotype with many counts. The V gene is TRBV29-1, the J gene TRBJ2-3, with D unresolved. V lost 6 bases and J 5 bases, leaving 6 bases between the germline ends. The length of the CDR3 is 10 residues. The V gene's germline CDR1 is SQVTM and CDR2 ANQGSEA. CDR3 DNA sequence: TGCAGCGTCCGAAAAGATACGCAGTATTTT. Amino acids: CSVRKDTQYF.

This clonotype was observed once. This chain joins TRBV19 and TRBJ2-7; 7 positions agree with TRBD1. V dropped 7 bases and J dropped 5; count of bases not matched to a gene: 11. The germline gives CDR1 LNHDA, CDR2 SQIVND (reference sequence). The CDR3 loop spans 14 amino acids. The CDR3 nucleotides read TGTGCCAGTAATACCCCGGGACAGCACCACGAGCAGTACTTC. It translates to CASNTPGQHHEQYF.

This clonotype was observed a few times. The chain is built from TRBV5-4 and TRBJ2-7, with D perhaps matching TRBD1 (6 bases). The ends were cut back, 3 bases at V and 4 bases at J, with 14 bases in the middle. The CDR3 sequence is 14 residues long. Germline CDR1 and CDR2: SGHNT and YYREEE (reference sequence). The CDR3 DNA follows: TGTGCCAGCAGCTCGTCGGACAGTAGTTACGAGCAGTACTTC. This codes for CASSSSDSSYEQYF.

This clonotype was observed once. This sequence joins TRBV13 and TRBJ2-5; 12 bases are shared with TRBD2. Germline CDR1 PRHDT, CDR2 FYEKMQ (reference sequence). Germline trimming cut 5 bases from V and 0 bases from J; bases unmatched to any gene: 10. The CDR3 consists of 18 residues. The CDR3, as DNA: TGTGCCAGCAGCGCCACTCCCAGGACTAGCGGGGACCAAGAGACCCAGTACTTC. Protein: CASSATPRTSGDQETQYF.

This clonotype was seen many times. V is TRBV2 and J is TRBJ2-1, with 8 bases lining up with TRBD1. The CDR3 covers 15 residues. V shed 1 base and J 7 bases; nucleotides not matched to a gene: 6. In germline, CDR1 is SNHLY, CDR2 FYNNEI. CDR3 protein: CASSEGTGSGNEQFF. In nucleotides, the CDR3 is TGTGCCAGCAGTGAAGGGACAGGGTCAGGAAATGAGCAGTTCTTC.

This clonotype was counted at least ten times. The chain recombines TRBV4-3 with TRBJ2-1, with D uncertain. Trimming cost V 2 bases and J 10 bases, with 15 bases left between them. This CDR3 is 14 amino acids long. Germline CDR1 is LGHNA and CDR2 is YSLEER. The CDR3 sequence is CASSQNFGRTEQFF. The CDR3 coding sequence is TGCGCCAGCAGCCAAAATTTCGGGCGGACCGAGCAGTTCTTC.

As regards this clonotype: The CDR3 end shows no conserved phenylalanine or tryptophan, and so a read error is likely. The chain uses TRBV7-9 and TRBJ1-1; no firm D call. Germline values: CDR1 SEHNR, CDR2 FQNEAQ (reference sequence). V dropped 0 bases and J dropped 1 base, with 15 bases sitting between them. The CDR3 contains 17 residues. The CDR3: CASSLAIVSGRNTEAFS. The CDR3 DNA is TGTGCCAGCAGCTTAGCTATTGTGTCAGGTCGGAACACTGAAGCTTTCTCT.